These 17 T cell receptor beta chains share one sample of origin, sequenced in a study of T cell clonality in common variable immunodeficiency. Data came from immunoSEQ multiplex PCR; TCRdb stores just in-frame clones and leaves some out. Recorded here are around 50,000 clones, none singletons. Sequenced input: peripheral blood mononuclear cells. The receptors were sampled from a person between 18 and 70 years old in good health.

This clone was seen more than once but under ten times. Read coverage stops 3 residues before the CDR3 terminus; the germline J gene supplies the remainder. The V gene is TRBV5-1, the J gene TRBJ2-4; perhaps TRBD1 as D (6 bases). Germline V CDR1 and CDR2: SGHRS, YFSETQ. The CDR3 extends over 18 amino acids. The sequenced CDR3 bases are TGCGCCAGCAGCCCGTCCCACAGGGTATTTGGGGGAAATCAGCCT. Protein product: CASSPSHRVFGGNQP. The full CDR3 sequence reads CASSPSHRVFGGNQPQYF.

This clone was counted at least ten times. The chain's CDR3 is CASSLGQGAYGYTF. The CDR3 bases that were read are TGTGCCAGCAGCTTGGGACAGGGGGCTTATGGC. The V gene is TRBV5-4, the J gene TRBJ1-2, with 10 bases identical to TRBD1. The missing CDR3 end, 3 residues past where the read stops, is filled in from the germline J gene. The germline gives CDR1 SGHNT, CDR2 YYREEE (reference sequence). The CDR3 runs to 14 residues. With V trimmed by 0 bases and J by 5 bases, 1 base remained unmatched.

This clone has a count of ten or more. The CDR3 extends 3 residues past the end of the read, so its final part is completed from the germline J gene. The J gene is TRBJ2-5, the V gene TRBV14; TRBD1 aligns across 8 bases. The CDR3 is 16 amino acids. With V trimmed by 4 bases and J by 4 bases, 11 bases remained unmatched. Per the germline V gene, CDR1 is SGHDN and CDR2 is FVKESK. Incomplete CDR3 DNA: TGTGCCAGCAGCCCCCAGGACAGGGTCTTGTCAGAGACC. Its translation is CASSPQDRVLSET. In full, the CDR3 is CASSPQDRVLSETQYF.

In this sample, this clone turned up many times. The CDR3 end is not reached by the read, which stops 3 residues before it; the germline J gene fills it in. The chain uses TRBV5-6 and TRBJ1-2, with D tentatively TRBD1 (5 bases). Germline lookup yields CDR1 SGHDT and CDR2 YYEEEE. Trimming shortened V by 0 bases and J by 5 bases, and 8 bases separated the two germline ends. This CDR3 contains 13 residues. CDR3: CASSLGGDYGYTF. The CDR3 bases that were read are TGTGCCAGCAGCTTGGGAGGGGATTATGGC.

Ten or more counts support this clone. The read halts 3 residues ahead of the CDR3 end, with the missing end drawn from the germline J gene. The chain links TRBV20-1 to TRBJ2-1; 9 bases agree with TRBD2. CDR3 length equals 15 residues. Trimming at V came to 1 base and at J to 6 bases, leaving 7 bases not matched to a gene. CDR1 is DFQATT and CDR2 is SNEGSKA in the germline V gene (reference sequence). Partial CDR3 DNA: TGCAGTGCTAGAGTTGGCGGGAGGGCCCCCAATGAG. It encodes CSARVGGRAPNE. The CDR3 in its entirety is CSARVGGRAPNEQFF.

This clone was seen many times. The read is 3 residues too short to cover the CDR3 end, so that end is filled in from the germline J gene. The chain has TRBV7-7 and TRBJ2-5; TRBD2 agrees at 13 bases. V shed 10 bases, J shed 4 bases, and the junction held 6 bases outside the gene matches. CDR1 and CDR2 from the germline V gene are SSHAT and FNYEAQ (reference sequence). The CDR3 runs 14 residues. The sequenced CDR3 bases are TGTGCCACCACTAGCGGGGGGGGCCCAGAGACC. As protein: CATTSGGGPET. The complete CDR3 sequence is CATTSGGGPETQYF.

This clone was seen at least ten times. Incomplete CDR3 DNA: TGTGCCAGACAGGGGATTCATGGC. Protein sequence: CARQGIHG. The full CDR3 sequence reads CARQGIHGYTF. The genes are TRBV2 and TRBJ1-2, with 7 bases fitting TRBD1. The DNA ends 3 residues before the CDR3 does, and the rest of the CDR3 is filled in from the germline J gene. CDR1 and CDR2 from the germline V gene are SNHLY and FYNNEI. The CDR3 is 11 amino acids. Trimming took 9 bases from V and 6 from J; bases not matched to a gene: 4.

In regard to this clone: The CDR3 end is not reached by the read, which stops 3 residues before it; the germline J gene fills it in. The chain combines TRBV7-9 with TRBJ1-5; weak D call: TRBD1 (5 bases). Per the germline V gene, CDR1 is SEHNR and CDR2 is FQNEAQ (reference sequence). With 5 bases removed from V and 4 bases from J, the gap between germline ends came to 12 bases. The CDR3 totals 14 residues. This chain's CDR3 is CASSLGALNQPQHF. Partial CDR3 DNA: TGTGCCAGCAGCCTAGGGGCTCTAAATCAGCCC.

This clone was recorded many times. The read stops 3 residues short of the end of the CDR3; the missing end is completed from the germline J gene. The chain links TRBV2 to TRBJ2-3, with 7 bases aligning to TRBD2. Germline trimming cut 6 bases from V and 0 bases from J; bases unmatched to any gene: 6. The CDR3 has 15 residues. Per the germline V gene, CDR1 is SNHLY and CDR2 is FYNNEI. The sequenced part of the CDR3 DNA is TGTGCCAGCAGAGGCGGGGGATTTAGCACAGATACG. This sequence encodes CASRGGGFSTDT. The complete CDR3 protein is CASRGGGFSTDTQYF.

In the case of this clone: The read ends 3 residues before the CDR3 terminus; that terminus is restored from the germline J gene. The V call is TRBV11-2, the J call TRBJ2-7, with D possibly matching TRBD1 (5 bases). The germline gives CDR1 SGHAT, CDR2 FQNNGV. There are 14 residues in the CDR3. V lost 3 bases to trimming and J lost 4 bases, with 13 bases between them. The CDR3 loop reads CASSFQGNSYEQYF. The DNA read from the CDR3 is TGTGCCAGCAGCTTTCAGGGAAATTCATACGAG.

This clone was found many times. From the germline J gene comes the end of the CDR3, since the read stops 3 residues before it. The chain is built from TRBV5-6 and TRBJ2-7; perhaps TRBD1 as D (6 bases). CDR1 and CDR2 from the germline V gene are SGHDT and YYEEEE. This CDR3 is 11 amino acids long. V was cut by 2 bases and J by 6 bases, with 6 bases left in between. CDR3 sequence: CASSLGGEQYF. Incomplete CDR3 DNA: TGTGCCAGCAGCTTAGGGGGCGAG.

This clone showed up many times. Read data end 3 residues before the CDR3 end; the end is taken from the germline J gene. The J gene is TRBJ2-7, the V gene TRBV6-2 or TRBV6-3; TRBD1 matches 10 bases. Germline V gene sequence: CDR1 MNHEY, CDR2 SVGEGT. Unmatched junction bases numbered 12, after V lost 2 bases and J lost 5 bases. This CDR3 is 17 amino acids long. Partial CDR3 DNA: TGTGCCAGCAGTTACGCTCTGGGTCTCGGGACAGGGGACGAG. Translation gives CASSYALGLGTGDE. The entire CDR3 sequence reads CASSYALGLGTGDEQYF.

This clone was counted at least ten times. The CDR3 extends 3 residues past the end of the read, so its final part is completed from the germline J gene. The chain joins TRBV30 to TRBJ2-2; D may be TRBD1 (5 bases). The CDR3 is made up of 13 amino acids. The germline V gene encodes CDR1 GTSNPN and CDR2 SVGIG (reference sequence). This CDR3 reads CAGRPGPNEKLFF. The CDR3 DNA, read in part, is TGTGCCGGTCGTCCAGGGCCTAATGAAAAG.

There are many counts of this clone. The CDR3 end lies 3 residues beyond the end of the read and is filled in from the germline J gene. The gene calls are TRBV20-1 and TRBJ2-5; 8 bases are a match to TRBD2. CDR1 and CDR2 (germline): DFQATT, SNEGSKA (reference sequence). V was clipped by 4 bases and J by 2 bases; unmatched bases: 3. There are 13 residues in the CDR3. The CDR3: CSAKGLGQETQYF. CDR3 bases read: TGCAGTGCTAAGGGACTAGGGCAAGAGACC.

This clone has just a few counts. The read halts 3 residues ahead of the CDR3 end, with the missing end drawn from the germline J gene. The gene calls are TRBV7-9 and TRBJ2-3, with a weak D call TRBD2 (5 bases). The germline V gene has CDR1 SEHNR and CDR2 FQNEAQ (reference sequence). V dropped 8 bases and J dropped 1 base, with 13 bases sitting between them. The CDR3 is made up of 14 amino acids. Incomplete CDR3 DNA: TGTGCCAGCGGGTACGACTACCGCACAGATACG. Protein product: CASGYDYRTDT. The whole CDR3 sequence is CASGYDYRTDTQYF.

This clone was detected ten times or more. The read ends 3 residues early relative to the CDR3; the germline J gene fills the gap. The identical CDR3 is also encoded by other nucleotide sequences in the sample. The chain has TRBV5-1 and TRBJ1-2; weak D call: TRBD1 (6 bases). CDR1 and CDR2 (germline): SGHRS, YFSETQ. Trimming removed 4 bases at V and 5 bases at J, with 15 bases between. CDR3 length: 14 amino acids. The CDR3 DNA, read in part, is TGCGCCAGCAGCAGGACAGAAGCCCTTTATGGC. It specifies CASSRTEALYG. The complete CDR3 protein is CASSRTEALYGYTF.

There are many counts of this clone. The CDR3 end falls 3 residues outside the read, so it is completed with the germline J gene. The chain links TRBV2 to TRBJ2-7; the D gene is possibly TRBD1 (5 bases). V lost 4 bases to trimming and J lost 6 bases, with 19 bases between them. The CDR3 has 15 residues. CDR1 SNHLY and CDR2 FYNNEI come from the germline V gene. The sequenced CDR3 bases are TGTGCCAGCAGTGCGGACGGTATAGGGGCCGCCGAG. The encoded protein is CASSADGIGAAE. The entire CDR3 reads CASSADGIGAAEQYF.